These 14 T cell receptor beta chains were all obtained from the same sample, sequenced in a study of blood T cell repertoires in COVID-19 (dated by TCRdb to 2018 to 2021). Library prep was done by the immunoSEQ multiplex PCR assay. The source is immuneACCESS, and TCRdb retained only in-frame sequences with V and J called. Part of the clones is not carried over; for the studies checked, unresolved V genes explain less than half of this, and the remainder is unexplained. Counted in this sample were under 60,000 clones; around nine tenths of them appeared once. Roughly 4% of the sample belongs to the ten largest clones. The sample was peripheral blood. The receptors come from a human donor in a cohort sampled during active COVID-19.

The chain combines TRBV12-3 or TRBV12-4 with TRBJ2-7, with TRBD1 as a possible D gene (7 bases). Trimming cost V 7 bases and J 7 bases, with 17 bases left between them. The CDR3 loop spans 13 amino acids. CDR3 sequence: CASTTLRGREQYF. CDR3 DNA sequence: TGTGCCAGCACCACCCTCAGGGGGAGGGAGCAGTACTTC.

J is TRBJ2-2 and V is TRBV5-1; TRBD2 matches at 7 bases. Germline-derived CDR1 and CDR2 are SGHRS and YFSETQ. J was trimmed by 5 bases and V by 5 bases; bases with no gene match: 6. The CDR3 is 14 residues long. The chain's CDR3 is CASRSLAETGELFF. DNA of the CDR3: TGCGCCAGCAGGTCCCTAGCGGAGACCGGGGAGCTGTTTTTT.

The chain couples TRBV5-1 to TRBJ2-2; 11 bases are shared with TRBD1. Germline V gene data show CDR1 as SGHRS and CDR2 as YFSETQ. The CDR3 contains 15 residues. Losses at the gene ends were 3 bases for V and 4 bases for J; bases not matched to a gene: 2. CDR3: CASSWGQGVTGELFF. The CDR3, as DNA: TGCGCCAGCAGCTGGGGACAGGGGGTCACCGGGGAGCTGTTTTTT.

This clone was counted a few times. This rearrangement joins TRBV5-1 to TRBJ2-6; D not certain. CDR3 length: 16 amino acids. Deletions cut 0 bases from V and 0 bases from J, with 7 bases between. The germline V gene encodes CDR1 SGHRS and CDR2 YFSETQ. The DNA of the CDR3 is TGCGCCAGCAGCTTGGCTTACAGCTCTGGGGCCAACGTCCTGACTTTC. Translated: CASSLAYSSGANVLTF. Full variable domain (remainder filled in from reference TRBV5-1 and TRBJ2-6): KAGVTQTPRYLIKTRGQQVTLSCSPISGHRSVSWYQQTPGQGLQFLFEYFSETQRNKGNFPGRFSGRQFSNSRSEMNVSTLELGDSALYLCASSLAYSSGANVLTFGAGSRLTVL.

The V call is TRBV6-2 or TRBV6-3, the J call TRBJ2-7; TRBD1 might be the D (6 bases). Trimming removed 6 bases at V and 6 bases at J, with 18 bases between. The CDR3 covers 14 residues. Per the germline V gene, CDR1 is MNHEY and CDR2 is SVGEGT. The CDR3 DNA sequence: TGTGCCAGCAGCCGCGCGGGCGCAGGGGTCGAGCAGTACGTC. It specifies CASSRAGAGVEQYV.

V usage is TRBV5-4 and J usage is TRBJ2-1; 8 nucleotides match TRBD2. The CDR3 length is 15 residues. CDR1 is SGHNT and CDR2 is YYREEE in the germline V gene (reference sequence). Trimming at V came to 1 base and at J to 4 bases, leaving 4 bases not matched to a gene. The CDR3: CASSLTGLDYNEQFF. DNA for the CDR3: TGTGCCAGCAGCTTGACGGGACTAGATTACAATGAGCAGTTCTTC.

The rearrangement links TRBV30 to TRBJ1-1; perhaps TRBD1 as D (5 bases). CDR3 length: 16 amino acids. From germline, CDR1 is GTSNPN and CDR2 SVGIG (reference sequence). V gave up 0 bases and J gave up 1 base, with 15 bases separating them. The CDR3 reads CAWSVRPRAGNTEAFF. Written as DNA, the CDR3 is TGTGCCTGGAGTGTACGGCCCAGGGCTGGGAACACTGAAGCTTTCTTT.

V gene TRBV27 combines with J gene TRBJ2-1; weak D call: TRBD1 (6 bases). Germline CDR1 and CDR2: MNHEY and SMNVEV (reference sequence). The CDR3 extends over 15 amino acids. V shed 5 bases and J shed 7 bases, with 18 bases lying between them. The CDR3 nucleotides read TGTGCCAGCAGTCCCATGAATACAGGGCGGAATGAGCAGTTCTTC. This codes for CASSPMNTGRNEQFF.

This clone was found once. The V gene is TRBV19, the J gene TRBJ1-2, with TRBD1 identical over 8 bases. The CDR3 totals 13 residues. J was trimmed by 4 bases and V by 5 bases; bases with no gene match: 3. CDR1 and CDR2 from the germline V gene are LNHDA and SQIVND (reference sequence). The CDR3 reads CASSSTGVYGYTF. The DNA of the CDR3 is TGTGCCAGTAGTTCGACAGGGGTCTATGGCTACACCTTC.

V usage is TRBV14 and J usage is TRBJ1-2; TRBD1 agrees at 7 bases. The CDR3 runs 13 residues. Germline-derived CDR1 and CDR2 are SGHDN and FVKESK. Germline trimming cut 7 bases from V and 1 base from J; bases unmatched to any gene: 3. This CDR3 reads CASNRDSNYGYTF. In DNA, the CDR3 is TGTGCCAGCAACCGGGACAGTAACTATGGCTACACCTTC.

The chain uses TRBV11-2 and TRBJ1-1; D not certain. Trimming stripped 0 bases from V and 6 bases from J, with 14 bases between. From germline, CDR1 is SGHAT and CDR2 FQNNGV. This CDR3 has 15 residues. In DNA, the CDR3 is TGTGCCAGCAGCTTAGAGCCTCCGGGAGTAGCTGAAGCTTTCTTT. This gives the protein CASSLEPPGVAEAFF.

The J gene is TRBJ2-7, the V gene TRBV2, with 7 bases fitting TRBD2. CDR3 length equals 15 residues. CDR1 is SNHLY, CDR2 FYNNEI, per germline. Trimming removed 1 base from V and 2 bases from J; junction bases left unmatched: 5. The CDR3 loop is CASSEGVAGAYEQYF. The CDR3 nucleotides are TGTGCCAGCAGTGAAGGGGTGGCGGGGGCCTACGAGCAGTACTTC. The full variable domain, rest sourced from reference TRBV2 and TRBJ2-7, is EPEVTQTPSHQVTQMGQEVILRCVPISNHLYFYWYRQILGQKVEFLVSFYNNEISEKSEIFDDQFSVERPDGSNFTLKIRSTKLEDSAMYFCASSEGVAGAYEQYFGPGTRLTVT.

The rearrangement joins TRBV6-4 to TRBJ2-7, with 8 positions matching TRBD2. Per germline, CDR1 MRHNA and CDR2 SNTAGT. J lost 2 bases, V lost 4 bases, and 4 bases had no gene match. The CDR3 is made up of 14 amino acids. CDR3 in amino acids: CASSAVAGTYEQYF. In DNA form, the CDR3 reads TGTGCCAGCAGTGCGGTAGCGGGGACCTACGAGCAGTACTTC.

V and J are TRBV3-1 (or the pseudogene TRBV3-2) and TRBJ2-2; maybe TRBD1 (5 bases). Germline assignment: CDR1 LGHDT and CDR2 YNNKEL (reference sequence). V was cut by 1 base and J by 6 bases, with 15 bases left in between. This CDR3 spans 16 amino acids. CDR3 in amino acids: CASSQGLAGSAGELFF. CDR3 coding DNA: TGTGCCAGCAGCCAAGGACTGGCAGGGTCCGCCGGGGAGCTGTTTTTT.